The 8 T cell receptor beta chains given below trace back to one sample, sequenced in a study of shared clonotypes between healthy human individuals. Method: immunoSEQ multiplex PCR; TCRdb's copy keeps in-frame clones and lacks some. The data hold hundreds of thousands of clones, with under 80% observed a single time. The sample consisted of memory CD4+ T cells sorted from blood. The sample's subset: CD45RA-negative fraction. These receptors all come from a woman in her twenties or thirties in good health.

The chain joins TRBV28 to TRBJ2-7, with D possibly being TRBD2 (6 bases). The V gene lost 2 bases and the J gene lost 6 bases, with 14 bases spanning the gap. The CDR3 contains 14 residues. Germline loops: CDR1 MDHEN, CDR2 SYDVKM. CDR3 sequence reads: CASSLTRGIGEQYF. CDR3 nucleotides: TGTGCCAGCAGTTTAACTCGCGGGATCGGCGAGCAGTACTTC.

The chain has TRBV6-1 and TRBJ2-7; D perhaps matches TRBD2 (5 bases). The V gene's germline CDR1 is MNHNS and CDR2 SASEGT. V was shortened by 0 bases and J by 1 base, with 16 bases between the two germline ends. The CDR3 has 17 residues. The CDR3 DNA is TGTGCCAGCAGTGAAGCATCGTTCGGGGATATTTCCTACGAGCAGTACTTC. As protein: CASSEASFGDISYEQYF.

The V call is TRBV28, the J call TRBJ2-3; D gene unclear. This CDR3 has 13 residues. V lost 6 bases and J lost 6, with 13 bases in between. Germline V gene sequence: CDR1 MDHEN, CDR2 SYDVKM. The chain's CDR3 is CASSSSTGDTQYF. In nucleotides, the CDR3 is TGTGCCAGCAGCTCATCGACTGGCGATACGCAGTATTTT.

The chain uses TRBV15 and TRBJ2-1; 12 bases map to TRBD2. With V trimmed by 0 bases and J by 9 bases, 3 bases remained unmatched. CDR3 size: 15 residues. Germline V CDR1 and CDR2: LNHNV, YYDKDF (reference sequence). CDR3 loop: CATSRDSSGRGEQFF. CDR3 nucleotide sequence: TGTGCCACCAGCAGAGATTCTAGCGGGAGGGGTGAGCAGTTCTTC.

The chain combines TRBV7-8 with TRBJ1-2; D is uncertain. This CDR3 contains 14 residues. V lost 1 base and J 2 bases, leaving 8 bases between the germline ends. Looked up from germline, CDR1 is SGHVS and CDR2 is FQNEAQ. CDR3 loop: CASSLGVTNYGYTF. CDR3 DNA sequence: TGTGCCAGCAGCTTAGGGGTGACCAACTATGGCTACACCTTC. Combining the CDR3 with reference TRBV7-8 and TRBJ1-2 gives the whole variable domain GAGVSQSPRYKVAKRGQDVALRCDPISGHVSLFWYQQALGQGPEFLTYFQNEAQLDKSGLPSDRFFAERPEGSVSTLKIQRTQQEDSAVYLCASSLGVTNYGYTFGSGTRLTVV.

This clone was observed a handful of times. The V gene is TRBV10-3, the J gene TRBJ2-7; D remains ambiguous. CDR3 length equals 15 residues. The ends were cut back, 8 bases at V and 1 base at J, with 18 bases in the middle. Germline CDR1 ENHRY, CDR2 SYGVKD. Written as DNA, the CDR3 is TGTGCCATCGCAGAAGGAGACACCGGTTCCTACGAGCAGTACTTC. Translating gives CAIAEGDTGSYEQYF.

This chain joins TRBV2 and TRBJ2-7, with D uncertain. Deletions cut 1 base from V and 6 bases from J, with 10 bases between. Germline CDR1 and CDR2: SNHLY and FYNNEI. This CDR3 has 13 amino acids. The CDR3 DNA follows: TGTGCCAGCAGTGAAGGTGGCCCTCGCGAGCAGTACTTC. The encoded protein is CASSEGGPREQYF.

The chain joins TRBV14 to TRBJ2-7; 8 positions match TRBD2. Unmatched junction bases numbered 2, after V lost 0 bases and J lost 1 base. From germline, CDR1 is SGHDN and CDR2 FVKESK. The CDR3 is made up of 15 amino acids. CDR3 protein: CASSQETSGSYEQYF. DNA for the CDR3: TGTGCCAGCAGCCAAGAAACTAGCGGTTCCTACGAGCAGTACTTC.